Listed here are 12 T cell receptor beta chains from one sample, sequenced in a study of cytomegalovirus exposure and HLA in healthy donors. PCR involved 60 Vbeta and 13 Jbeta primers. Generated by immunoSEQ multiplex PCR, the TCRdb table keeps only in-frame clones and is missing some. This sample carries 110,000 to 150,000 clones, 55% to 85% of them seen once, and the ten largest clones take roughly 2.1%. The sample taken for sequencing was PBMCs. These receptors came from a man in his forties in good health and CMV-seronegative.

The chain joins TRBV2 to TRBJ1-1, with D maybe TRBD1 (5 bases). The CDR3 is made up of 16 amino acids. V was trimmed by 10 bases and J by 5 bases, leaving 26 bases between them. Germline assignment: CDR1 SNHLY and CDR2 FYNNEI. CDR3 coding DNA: TGTGCCACCTCAAGGGCAGCCATTGGGGGGGTAACTGAAGCTTTCTTT. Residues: CATSRAAIGGVTEAFF.

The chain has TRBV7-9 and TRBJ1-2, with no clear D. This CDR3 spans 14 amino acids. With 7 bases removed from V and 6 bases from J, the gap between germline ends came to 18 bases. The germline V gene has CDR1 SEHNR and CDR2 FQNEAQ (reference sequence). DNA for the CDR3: TGTGCCAGCACCAACCCGGGTCGGTATGATGGCTACACCTTC. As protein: CASTNPGRYDGYTF.

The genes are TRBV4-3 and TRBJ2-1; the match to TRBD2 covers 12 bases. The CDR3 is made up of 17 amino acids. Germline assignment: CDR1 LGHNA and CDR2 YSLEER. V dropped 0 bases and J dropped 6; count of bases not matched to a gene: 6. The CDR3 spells CASSQDYPGLAGNEQFF. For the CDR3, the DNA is TGCGCCAGCAGCCAAGATTACCCGGGACTAGCGGGCAATGAGCAGTTCTTC.

In nucleotides, the CDR3 is TGTGCCAGCAAAGGGAGTGGGTTGTACCAAGAGACCCAGTACTTC. Residues: CASKGSGLYQETQYF. V usage is TRBV28 and J usage is TRBJ2-5; TRBD2 is a possible D gene (5 bases). The germline V gene encodes CDR1 MDHEN and CDR2 SYDVKM. Trimming stripped 7 bases from V and 0 bases from J, with 15 bases between. There are 15 residues in the CDR3.

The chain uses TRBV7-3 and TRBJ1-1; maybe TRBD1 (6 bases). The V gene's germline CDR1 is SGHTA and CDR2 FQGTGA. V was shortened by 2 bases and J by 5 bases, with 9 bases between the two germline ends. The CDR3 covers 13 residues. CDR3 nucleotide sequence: TGTGCCAGCAGCTTACTGGGGGCGACTGAAGCTTTCTTT. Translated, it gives CASSLLGATEAFF.

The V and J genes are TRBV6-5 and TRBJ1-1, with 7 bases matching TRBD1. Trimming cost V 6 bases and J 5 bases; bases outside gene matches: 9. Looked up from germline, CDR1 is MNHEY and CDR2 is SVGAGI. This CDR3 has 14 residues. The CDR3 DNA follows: TGTGCCAGCAGGGATTTAACAGGGGTAACTGAAGCTTTCTTT. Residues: CASRDLTGVTEAFF.

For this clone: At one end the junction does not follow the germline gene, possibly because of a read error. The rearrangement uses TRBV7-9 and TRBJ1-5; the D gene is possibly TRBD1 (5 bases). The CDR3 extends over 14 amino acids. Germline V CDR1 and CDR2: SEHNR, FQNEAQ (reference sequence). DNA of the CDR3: TGTGCCAGCAGCTTAGCAGGGGATGTGGGGCCCCAGAATTTT. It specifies CASSLAGDVGPQNF.

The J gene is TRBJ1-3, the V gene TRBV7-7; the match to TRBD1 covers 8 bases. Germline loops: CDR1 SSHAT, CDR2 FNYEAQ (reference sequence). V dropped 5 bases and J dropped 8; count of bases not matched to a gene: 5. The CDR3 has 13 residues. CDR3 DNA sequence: TGTGCCAGCAGCCCCGACAGGGGCCACACCATATATTTT. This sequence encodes CASSPDRGHTIYF.

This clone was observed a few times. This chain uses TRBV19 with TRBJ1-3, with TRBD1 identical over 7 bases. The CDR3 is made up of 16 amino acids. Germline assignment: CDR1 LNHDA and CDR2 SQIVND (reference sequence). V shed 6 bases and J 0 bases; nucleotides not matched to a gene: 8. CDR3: CASSYWTGNSGNTIYF. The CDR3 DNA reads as TGTGCCAGTAGCTATTGGACAGGCAACTCTGGAAACACCATATATTTT.

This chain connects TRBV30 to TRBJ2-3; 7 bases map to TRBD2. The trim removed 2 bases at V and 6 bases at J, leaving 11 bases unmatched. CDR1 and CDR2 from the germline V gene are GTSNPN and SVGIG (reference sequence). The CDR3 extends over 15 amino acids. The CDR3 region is CAWSPRGGSADTQYF. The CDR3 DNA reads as TGTGCCTGGAGTCCTCGGGGCGGGAGTGCGGATACGCAGTATTTT.

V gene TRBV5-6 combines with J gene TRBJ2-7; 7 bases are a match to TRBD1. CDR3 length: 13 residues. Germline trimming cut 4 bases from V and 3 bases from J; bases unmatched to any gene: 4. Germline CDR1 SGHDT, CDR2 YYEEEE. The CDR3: CASSRGTVYEQYF. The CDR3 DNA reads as TGTGCCAGCAGCAGGGGGACAGTCTACGAGCAGTACTTC.

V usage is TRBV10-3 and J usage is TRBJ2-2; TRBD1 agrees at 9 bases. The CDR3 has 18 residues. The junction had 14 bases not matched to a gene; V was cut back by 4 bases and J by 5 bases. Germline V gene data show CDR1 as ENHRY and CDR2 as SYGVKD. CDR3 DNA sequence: TGTGCCATCAGTGCCCCGACGGGGGGACAGGGAGGGACCGGGGAGCTGTTTTTT. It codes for CAISAPTGGQGGTGELFF.